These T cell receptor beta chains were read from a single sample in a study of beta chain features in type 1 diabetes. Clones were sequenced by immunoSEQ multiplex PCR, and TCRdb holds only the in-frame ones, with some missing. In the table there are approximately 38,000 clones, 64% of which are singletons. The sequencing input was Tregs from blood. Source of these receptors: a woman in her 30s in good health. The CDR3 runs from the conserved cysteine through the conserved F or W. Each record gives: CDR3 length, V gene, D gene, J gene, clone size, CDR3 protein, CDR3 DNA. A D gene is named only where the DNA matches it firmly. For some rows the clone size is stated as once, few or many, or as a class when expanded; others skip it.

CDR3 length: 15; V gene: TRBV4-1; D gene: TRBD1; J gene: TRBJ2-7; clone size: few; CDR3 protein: CASSQANRGRNEQYF; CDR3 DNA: TGCGCCAGCAGCCAAGCTAACAGGGGGCGCAACGAGCAGTACTTC
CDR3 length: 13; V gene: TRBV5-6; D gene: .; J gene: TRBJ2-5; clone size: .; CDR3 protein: CASSARGAREQYF; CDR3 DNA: TGTGCCAGCAGCGCCAGGGGGGCTCGGGAGCAGTACTTC
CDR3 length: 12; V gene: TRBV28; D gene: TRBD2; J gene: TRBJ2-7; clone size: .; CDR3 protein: CASSSGTYEQYF; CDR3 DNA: TGTGCCAGCAGCAGCGGGACCTACGAGCAGTACTTC
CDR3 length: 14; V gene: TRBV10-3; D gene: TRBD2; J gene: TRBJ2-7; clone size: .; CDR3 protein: CAISRGLAEYEQYF; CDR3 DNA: TGTGCCATCAGCCGCGGACTAGCGGAATACGAGCAGTACTTC
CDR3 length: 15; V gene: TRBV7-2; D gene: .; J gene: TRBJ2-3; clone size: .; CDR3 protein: CASSFGSGLTDTQYF; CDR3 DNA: TGTGCCAGCAGCTTTGGGAGCGGGCTCACAGATACGCAGTATTTT
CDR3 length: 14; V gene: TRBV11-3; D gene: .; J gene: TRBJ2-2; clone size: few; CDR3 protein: CASSLDRTAGELFF; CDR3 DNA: TGTGCCAGCAGCTTAGATCGGACTGCCGGGGAGCTGTTTTTT
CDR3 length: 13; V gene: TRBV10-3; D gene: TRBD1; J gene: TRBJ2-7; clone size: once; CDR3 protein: CAISRTGGGEQYF; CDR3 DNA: TGTGCCATCAGTCGCACAGGGGGCGGCGAGCAGTACTTC
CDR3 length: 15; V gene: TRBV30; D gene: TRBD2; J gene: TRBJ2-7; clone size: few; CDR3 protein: CAWRGTSGFSYEQYF; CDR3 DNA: TGTGCCTGGAGGGGGACTAGCGGGTTCTCCTACGAGCAGTACTTC
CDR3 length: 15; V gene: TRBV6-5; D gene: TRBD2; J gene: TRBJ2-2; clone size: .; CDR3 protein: CASTSGRSMAGELFF; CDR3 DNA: TGTGCCAGCACCAGCGGGAGAAGTATGGCCGGGGAGCTGTTTTTT
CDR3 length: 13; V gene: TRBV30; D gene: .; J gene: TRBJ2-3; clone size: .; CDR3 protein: CASQGGSTDTQYF; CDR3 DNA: TGTGCCTCACAAGGCGGGAGCACAGATACGCAGTATTTT
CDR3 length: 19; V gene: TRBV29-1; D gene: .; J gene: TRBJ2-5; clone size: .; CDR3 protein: CSVEEELPKVARGRWTQYF; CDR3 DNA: TGCAGCGTTGAAGAAGAATTACCCAAGGTTGCCAGGGGACGGTGGACCCAGTACTTC